What follows describes a single T cell receptor (beta chain). Its target is not known. This entry is derived from a study of Graves' ophthalmopathy and Graves' hyperthyroidism. V shed 1 base and J shed 5 bases, with 11 bases lying between them. The CDR3 length is 14 residues. Germline V gene lookup returns CDR1 LNHNV and CDR2 YYDKDF (reference sequence). General observations from the study: Also, most clonotypes expanded in the thyroid above 0.001 frequency appeared in blood.

RNA served as the template for amplifying TCR beta CDR3 regions. RT-PCR in the first round used HTBI primers; a second-round multiplex PCR followed. TCRdb called the multiplex PCR reads again in MiXCR, with one record for every CDR3 protein. The table includes about 600,000 distinct CDR3 sequences, roughly 39% detected once. The study excluded patients with other autoimmune diseases, uncontrolled infections, pregnancy or lactation. Source material: peripheral blood or thyroid tissue (not recorded which). This chain connects TRBV15 to TRBJ2-5, with a possible D match to TRBD2 (5 bases). The receptor was derived from an adult man with Graves' hyperthyroidism. The CDR3 nucleotides are TGTGCCACCAGCAGAGTGACTACGCACGAGACCCAGTACTTC. It translates to CATSRVTTHETQYF.